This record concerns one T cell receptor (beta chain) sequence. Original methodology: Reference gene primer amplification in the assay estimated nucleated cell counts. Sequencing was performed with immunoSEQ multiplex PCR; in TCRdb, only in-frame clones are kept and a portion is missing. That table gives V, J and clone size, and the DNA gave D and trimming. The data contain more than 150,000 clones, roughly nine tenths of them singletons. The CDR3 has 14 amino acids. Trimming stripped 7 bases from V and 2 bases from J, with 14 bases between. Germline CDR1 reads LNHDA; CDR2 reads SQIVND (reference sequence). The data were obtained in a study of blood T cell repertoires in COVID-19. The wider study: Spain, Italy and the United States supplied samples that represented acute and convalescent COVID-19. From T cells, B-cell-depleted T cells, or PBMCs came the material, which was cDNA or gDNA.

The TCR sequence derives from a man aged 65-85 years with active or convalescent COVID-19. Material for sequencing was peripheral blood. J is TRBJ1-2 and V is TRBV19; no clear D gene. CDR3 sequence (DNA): TGTGCCAGTAATGATTGGGGAGGAAACTATGGCTACACCTTC. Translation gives CASNDWGGNYGYTF. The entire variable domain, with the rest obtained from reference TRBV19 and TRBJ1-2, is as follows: DGGITQSPKYLFRKEGQNVTLSCEQNLNHDAMYWYRQDPGQGLRLIYYSQIVNDFQKGDIAEGYSVSREKKESFPLTVTSAQKNPTAFYLCASNDWGGNYGYTFGSGTRLTVV.